These 8 T cell receptor beta chains were sequenced from one sample in a study of cytomegalovirus exposure and HLA in healthy donors. Sequenced by immunoSEQ multiplex PCR; TCRdb stores in-frame clones only, minus some. The sample yields under 200,000 clones, about 86% seen once. The specimen sequenced was PBMCs. Receptor source: a woman in her 30s in good health and CMV-seronegative.

The V call is TRBV29-1, the J call TRBJ1-2; TRBD1 is a possible D gene (6 bases). Trimming cost V 0 bases and J 2 bases, with 13 bases left between them. The CDR3 totals 15 residues. The germline V gene encodes CDR1 SQVTM and CDR2 ANQGSEA. CDR3 region: CSVEDRLGGNYGYTF. CDR3 coding DNA: TGCAGCGTTGAAGATCGGCTAGGGGGAAACTATGGCTACACCTTC.

The chain couples TRBV28 to TRBJ1-4, with a possible D match to TRBD1 (5 bases). Germline V gene sequence: CDR1 MDHEN, CDR2 SYDVKM. Between the trimmed V and J ends, which lost 5 bases and 7 bases, there was a span of 14 bases. The CDR3 is 14 residues long. The CDR3 DNA reads TGTGCCAGCAGTCTCCCGAAGAGGGGTGAAAAACTGTTTTTT. This sequence encodes CASSLPKRGEKLFF.

This clone was picked up a small number of times. The chain has TRBV7-7 and TRBJ2-2, with a tentative D call TRBD2 (6 bases). Between the trimmed V and J ends, which lost 5 bases and 6 bases, there was a span of 13 bases. Germline V lookup: CDR1 SSHAT, CDR2 FNYEAQ (reference sequence). CDR3 length: 14 amino acids. The CDR3 coding sequence is TGTGCCAGCAGCCCAAAGACTAGTTCCGGGGAGCTGTTTTTT. Translation: CASSPKTSSGELFF. The variable domain in full, with the rest retrieved from reference TRBV7-7 and TRBJ2-2, is GAGVSQSPRYKVTKRGQDVTLRCDPISSHATLYWYQQALGQGPEFLTYFNYEAQPDKSGLPSDRFSAERPEGSISTLTIQRTEQRDSAMYRCASSPKTSSGELFFGEGSRLTVL.

The rearrangement uses TRBV27 and TRBJ1-2; 8 bases are shared with TRBD1. The CDR3 runs 15 residues. V dropped 5 bases and J dropped 8; count of bases not matched to a gene: 13. Germline-derived CDR1 and CDR2 are MNHEY and SMNVEV (reference sequence). The CDR3: CASSPSPTGAGGYTF. CDR3 bases: TGTGCCAGCAGTCCCTCACCGACAGGGGCGGGGGGCTACACCTTC.

The CDR3 is CASSDHPGTSGTGELFF. CDR3 nucleotides: TGCGCCAGCAGTGACCACCCCGGGACTAGCGGCACCGGGGAGCTGTTTTTT. The rearrangement joins TRBV10-1 to TRBJ2-2; 11 bases line up with TRBD2. The CDR3 is 17 residues long. Looked up from germline, CDR1 is WNHNN and CDR2 is SYGVQD (reference sequence). With 3 bases clipped from V and 4 bases from J, the junction kept 7 bases outside the gene matches.

The chain joins TRBV28 to TRBJ1-1; maybe TRBD1 (5 bases). CDR1 and CDR2 (germline): MDHEN, SYDVKM. This CDR3 contains 12 residues. V dropped 6 bases and J dropped 3 bases, with 8 bases sitting between them. The CDR3 DNA is TGTGCCAGCAGCAGGGAGTACACTGAAGCTTTCTTT. Its translation: CASSREYTEAFF.

This rearrangement joins TRBV7-6 to TRBJ1-5, with 7 bases that match TRBD1. This CDR3 region has 14 residues. Germline CDR1 is SGHVS and CDR2 is FNYEAQ. J was trimmed by 2 bases and V by 5 bases; bases with no gene match: 3. The CDR3: CASSTDRGNQPQHF. CDR3 in DNA: TGTGCCAGCAGCACAGACAGGGGCAATCAGCCCCAGCATTTT.

The rearrangement uses TRBV19 and TRBJ2-4, with D possibly matching TRBD2 (5 bases). Germline CDR1 reads LNHDA; CDR2 reads SQIVND (reference sequence). The CDR3 is made up of 12 amino acids. The V end lost 7 bases, the J end lost 3 bases, and 7 bases lay between the germline ends. This CDR3 is CASMAGKNIQYF. In DNA, the CDR3 is TGTGCCAGTATGGCGGGCAAAAACATTCAGTACTTC.